The entry below describes one T cell receptor (beta chain). The antigen remains unidentified. The CDR3 covers 13 residues. Germline V gene sequence: CDR1 SGHTA, CDR2 FQGNSA. This entry belongs to a study of blood T cells in healthy people across ages. Study-wide points: CMV status of donors was not determined, possibly confounding expanded clonotype changes.

The use of a sample-barcoded 5' primer and a J-beta primer mix characterized a second PCR of about 6 to 11 cycles. TCRdb independently ran MiXCR on the 5' RACE reads; one entry per CDR3 protein. This table holds 650,000 to 1,000,000 distinct CDR3 sequences, about 37% found once. The TCR was taken from a man aged 18 to 29 in good health. Specimen: blood. V is TRBV7-2 and J is TRBJ2-7; D uncertain. Judging by the DNA end, TRBJ2-5 fits better; the J call may be wrong. The CDR3 region has the DNA TGTGCCAGCAGCCAATGGATGAGGGAGACCCAGTACTTC. This gives the protein CASSQWMRETQYF.